This T cell receptor beta chain was recovered during a study of blood T cell repertoires in COVID-19. Produced via immunoSEQ multiplex PCR; TCRdb's table is partial and in-frame only. There are around 150,000 clones in the sample; 80% to 90% occur only once, and more than 5.5% lies in the top ten. V was clipped by 6 bases and J by 5 bases; unmatched bases: 1. The CDR3 sequence is 11 residues long. Germline-derived CDR1 and CDR2 are SQVTM and ANQGSEA. The sequence was collected from a man aged 50 to 60 who had recovered from COVID-19. The chain employs TRBV29-1 and TRBJ1-1, with 9 bases fitting TRBD1. Sequences were obtained from PBMCs or T cells enriched from blood (not recorded which). CDR3 amino acids: CSVGQGTEAFF. In nucleotides, the CDR3 is TGCAGCGTAGGACAGGGGACTGAAGCTTTCTTT.